A selection of T cell receptor beta chains follows, all from one sample in a study of shared clonotypes between healthy human individuals. Some clones are missing from TCRdb's copy, which holds only in-frame ones; the method was immunoSEQ multiplex PCR. Of roughly 2 million clones listed, approximately 96% are singletons. The specimen sequenced was naive CD4+ T cells sorted from blood. The origin of the receptors is a man younger than 30 in good health. The CDR3 runs from the conserved cysteine through the conserved F or W. A D gene is named only where the DNA matches it firmly. Clone size is not always given. Where it is, it says once, few, many or a class for expanded clones.

J,D,size,V,CDR3,DNA
TRBJ1-2,NA,NA,TRBV19,CASSTAVGNGYTF,TGTGCCAGTAGTACCGCGGTCGGGAATGGCTACACCTTC
TRBJ2-7,NA,NA,TRBV5-1,CASSLVSGNYEQYF,TGCGCCAGCAGCTTGGTGTCAGGAAACTACGAGCAGTACTTC
TRBJ2-1,TRBD1,NA,TRBV11-2,CASTSTGQGFSYNEQFF,TGTGCCAGCACCTCGACGGGACAGGGCTTCTCCTACAATGAGCAGTTCTTC
TRBJ1-6,NA,NA,TRBV7-2,CASRGENSPLHF,TGTGCCAGCCGGGGGGAAAATTCACCCCTCCACTTT
TRBJ2-1,NA,NA,TRBV5-1,CASSLASPRDEQFF,TGCGCCAGCAGCTTGGCTAGCCCTAGGGATGAGCAGTTCTTC
TRBJ1-1,NA,NA,TRBV7-9,CASSLVTPEAFF,TGTGCCAGCAGCTTAGTTACGCCGGAAGCTTTCTTT
TRBJ2-2,TRBD1,NA,TRBV29-1,CSVRGTANTGELFF,TGCAGCGTGAGGGGGACAGCGAACACCGGGGAGCTGTTTTTT
TRBJ1-2,NA,NA,TRBV10-1,CASSESTADLGGYTF,TGCGCCAGCAGTGAGTCGACGGCTGACCTAGGCGGCTACACCTTC
TRBJ2-3,NA,NA,TRBV5-1,CASSRRTVTDTQYF,TGCGCCAGCAGCCGGAGGACAGTCACAGATACGCAGTATTTT
TRBJ1-6,NA,NA,TRBV10-3,CARRQAVNSPLHF,TGTGCCAGGAGACAGGCGGTTAATTCACCCCTCCACTTT
TRBJ2-1,TRBD2,NA,TRBV7-9,CASSLGLAGLNEQFF,TGTGCCAGCAGCCTGGGACTAGCGGGGCTAAATGAGCAGTTCTTC
TRBJ2-5,NA,NA,TRBV19,CASSMLDLRETQYF,TGTGCCAGTAGTATGTTGGACCTCCGAGAGACCCAGTACTTC
TRBJ2-7,TRBD2,NA,TRBV5-1,CASSFLAGALYEQYF,TGCGCCAGCAGCTTCCTAGCGGGGGCCCTCTACGAGCAGTACTTC
TRBJ2-3,NA,NA,TRBV9,CASSVQGRPSTDTQYF,TGTGCCAGCAGCGTACAAGGGAGACCTAGCACAGATACGCAGTATTTT
TRBJ2-7,NA,NA,TRBV2,CASRLDGGAYEQYF,TGTGCCAGCAGGCTAGACGGAGGCGCCTACGAGCAGTACTTC
TRBJ2-1,TRBD2,once,TRBV11-2,CASSFASGTSGNEQFF,TGTGCCAGCAGCTTCGCATCCGGGACTAGCGGCAATGAGCAGTTCTTC
TRBJ1-6,NA,NA,TRBV28,CASSLSPGVLGSPLHF,TGTGCCAGCAGTTTAAGCCCCGGGGTTTTAGGTTCACCCCTCCACTTT
TRBJ2-3,NA,NA,TRBV7-2,CASSLARAGGTDTQYF,TGTGCCAGCAGCTTAGCGCGGGCAGGGGGCACAGATACGCAGTATTTT
TRBJ2-2,TRBD1,NA,TRBV4-1,CASSQAGAGQGTNTGELFF,TGCGCCAGCAGCCAAGCCGGGGCCGGACAGGGGACGAACACCGGGGAGCTGTTTTTT
TRBJ1-1,TRBD1,NA,TRBV18,CASSPTLGTGGAFF,TGTGCCAGCTCACCAACCCTCGGGACAGGTGGAGCTTTCTTT
TRBJ2-3,NA,NA,TRBV19,CASSVGGWGTDTQYF,TGTGCCAGTAGTGTAGGGGGATGGGGCACAGATACGCAGTATTTT
TRBJ2-7,NA,NA,TRBV5-4,CASSLDNYEQYF,TGTGCCAGCAGCTTGGACAACTACGAGCAGTACTTC
TRBJ1-2,NA,NA,TRBV28,CASSSLVVNGYTF,TGTGCCAGCAGTTCTTTGGTGGTCAATGGCTACACCTTC
TRBJ2-1,TRBD1,NA,TRBV10-3,CAITPGGLDEQFF,TGTGCCATCACACCAGGGGGTTTGGATGAGCAGTTCTTC
TRBJ2-1,NA,NA,TRBV30,CAWSVLVQRAYNEQFF,TGTGCCTGGAGTGTACTGGTCCAGCGGGCGTACAATGAGCAGTTCTTC
TRBJ2-7,NA,once,TRBV5-4,CASSLGGGSYEQYF,TGTGCCAGCAGCTTGGGCGGCGGGTCCTACGAGCAGTACTTC
TRBJ1-2,NA,NA,TRBV30,CAWNSAYYGYTF,TGTGCCTGGAATTCGGCATACTATGGCTACACCTTC
TRBJ2-7,NA,NA,TRBV30,CAWSSDHEQYF,TGTGCCTGGAGTTCGGATCACGAGCAGTACTTC
TRBJ2-3,TRBD1,NA,TRBV10-3,CAIRNPSGPGQGRDTQYF,TGTGCCATCAGAAACCCCTCGGGACCGGGACAGGGAAGAGATACGCAGTATTTT
TRBJ1-1,NA,NA,TRBV11-2,CASSLSIDGRERTEAFF,TGTGCCAGCAGCTTATCGATAGATGGGAGGGAGAGGACTGAAGCTTTCTTT
TRBJ1-6,NA,NA,TRBV30,CAWVFRQTPDSPLHF,TGTGCCTGGGTATTCCGACAGACGCCCGATTCACCCCTCCACTTT
TRBJ1-6,TRBD1,NA,TRBV5-1,CASSWTGSNSPLHF,TGCGCCAGCAGCTGGACAGGATCTAATTCACCCCTCCACTTT
TRBJ1-5,TRBD1,NA,TRBV19,CASRRTGGNQPQHF,TGTGCCAGTAGAAGAACAGGGGGCAATCAGCCCCAGCATTTT
TRBJ1-2,NA,NA,TRBV30,CAWSVTRGSYGYTF,TGTGCCTGGAGTGTAACCAGGGGCTCCTATGGCTACACCTTC
TRBJ2-3,TRBD2,NA,TRBV10-3,CAISGNSGQSTDTQYF,TGTGCCATCAGTGGTAATAGCGGGCAGAGCACAGATACGCAGTATTTT
TRBJ2-1,NA,NA,TRBV27,CASKSVGNEQFF,TGTGCCAGCAAATCTGTGGGAAATGAGCAGTTCTTC
TRBJ2-5,NA,NA,TRBV7-2,CASSSHEGSILGETQYF,TGTGCCAGCAGCTCCCATGAGGGAAGTATTTTGGGAGAGACCCAGTACTTC
TRBJ2-2,TRBD1,NA,TRBV30,CAWSVTPGQGTANTGELFF,TGTGCCTGGAGTGTAACCCCGGGACAGGGGACCGCGAACACCGGGGAGCTGTTTTTT
TRBJ2-7,NA,NA,TRBV28,CASSPAGTRGYEQYF,TGTGCCAGCAGTCCCGCCGGGACCCGGGGCTACGAGCAGTACTTC
TRBJ2-2,TRBD1,NA,TRBV19,CASSRPGTGSTGELFF,TGTGCCAGTAGTAGACCCGGGACAGGGTCTACCGGGGAGCTGTTTTTT
TRBJ2-2,NA,NA,TRBV10-1,CASSEAGELFF,TGCGCCAGCAGTGAGGCCGGGGAGCTGTTTTTT
TRBJ2-2,NA,once,TRBV5-1,CASRIDLTGELFF,TGCGCCAGCCGTATCGACCTAACCGGGGAGCTGTTTTTT
TRBJ2-3,NA,NA,TRBV5-1,CASSLRRGNTDTQYF,TGCGCCAGCAGCCTACGACGGGGGAACACAGATACGCAGTATTTT
TRBJ1-5,NA,NA,TRBV19,CASEDGGLGQPQHF,TGTGCCAGTGAGGATGGGGGGCTCGGGCAGCCCCAGCATTTT
TRBJ1-5,NA,NA,TRBV28,CASTTSRSYSNQPQHF,TGTGCCAGCACTACCTCCAGGTCATATAGCAATCAGCCCCAGCATTTT
TRBJ2-3,TRBD1,NA,TRBV7-2,CASSADRGTDTQYF,TGTGCCAGCAGCGCAGACAGGGGCACAGATACGCAGTATTTT
TRBJ1-1,NA,NA,TRBV7-9,CASSFRDPNTEAFF,TGTGCCAGCAGCTTTCGGGATCCGAACACTGAAGCTTTCTTT
TRBJ2-5,NA,NA,TRBV6-1,CASSERDTLAGETQYF,TGTGCCAGCAGTGAAAGGGACACGCTGGCGGGGGAGACCCAGTACTTC
TRBJ1-1,TRBD1,NA,TRBV5-4,CASSLVTTTGGREAFF,TGTGCCAGCAGCTTGGTCACCACGACAGGGGGTCGGGAAGCTTTCTTT
TRBJ1-4,NA,NA,TRBV5-1,CASSIAPNEKLFF,TGCGCCAGCAGCATCGCCCCTAATGAAAAACTGTTTTTT